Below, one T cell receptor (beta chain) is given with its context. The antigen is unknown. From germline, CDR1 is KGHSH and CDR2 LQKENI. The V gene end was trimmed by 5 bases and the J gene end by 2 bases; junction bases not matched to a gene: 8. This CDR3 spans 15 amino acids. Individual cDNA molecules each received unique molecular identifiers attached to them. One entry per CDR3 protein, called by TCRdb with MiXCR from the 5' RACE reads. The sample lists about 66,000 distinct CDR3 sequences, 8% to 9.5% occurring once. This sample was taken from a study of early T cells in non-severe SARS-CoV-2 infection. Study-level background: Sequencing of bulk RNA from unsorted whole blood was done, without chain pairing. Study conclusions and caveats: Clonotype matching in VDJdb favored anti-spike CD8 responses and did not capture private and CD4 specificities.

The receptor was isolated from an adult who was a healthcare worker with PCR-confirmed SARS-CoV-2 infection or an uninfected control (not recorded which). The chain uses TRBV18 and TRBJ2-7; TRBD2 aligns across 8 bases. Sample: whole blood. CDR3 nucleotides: TGTGCCAGCTCATTAGGACTAGCTGGGGCCTACGAGCAGTACTTC. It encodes CASSLGLAGAYEQYF.